The T cell receptor beta chain under discussion was sequenced for a study of blood T cell repertoires in COVID-19. CDR1 SQVTM and CDR2 ANQGSEA come from the germline V gene. The CDR3 is made up of 16 amino acids. V was clipped by 1 base and J by 4 bases; unmatched bases: 11. Sequencing was performed with immunoSEQ multiplex PCR; in TCRdb, only in-frame clones are kept and a portion is missing. The sample lists around 310,000 clones; approximately 91% were seen once. This rearrangement joins TRBV29-1 to TRBJ2-5; 8 bases align to TRBD2. The source material was peripheral blood. The TCR originated in a woman in her sixties or seventies with acute or convalescent COVID-19. Here the CDR3 reads CSVEVGLVTLGETQYF. The CDR3 nucleotides read TGCAGCGTTGAAGTGGGACTAGTAACCTTAGGAGAGACCCAGTACTTC.